This is a list of T cell receptor beta chains from one sample in a study of OX40 agonist ivuxolimab in advanced cancers. Generated by immunoSEQ multiplex PCR, the TCRdb table keeps only in-frame clones and is missing some. The table has tens of thousands of clones, over 75% seen once. The specimen was CD4+ or CD8+ T cells sorted from blood, collected in a trial of the OX40 agonist ivuxolimab. The receptor source for this set is an adult with an advanced solid tumor such as melanoma, head and neck, liver or kidney cancer. CDR3s include the opening cysteine and the closing phenylalanine or tryptophan. A D gene is named only where the DNA matches it firmly. Some rows mark clone size as missing; the rest say once, few, many or name a class of expanded clone.

.,TRBV5-1,TRBD2,TRBJ2-5,CASSSGGSAGGETQYF,TGCGCCAGCAGCTCGGGGGGGTCGGCCGGAGGTGAGACCCAGTACTTC
.,TRBV5-6,.,TRBJ1-1,CASSSLNTWSTGSNTEAFF,TGTGCCAGCAGCTCGCTTAATACATGGAGCACAGGTAGCAACACTGAAGCTTTCTTT
.,TRBV15,TRBD2,TRBJ2-7,CATSRKASGRTGEQYF,TGTGCCACCAGCAGAAAAGCTAGCGGGAGGACGGGAGAGCAGTACTTC
.,TRBV5-6,TRBD2,TRBJ2-1,CASSLIRTSGSRLNEQFF,TGTGCCAGCAGCTTGATCCGGACTAGCGGGAGCAGGCTGAATGAGCAGTTCTTC
.,TRBV28,.,TRBJ1-1,CASSLDGYTEAFF,TGTGCCAGCAGCCTGGACGGGTACACTGAAGCTTTCTTT
few,TRBV5-5,.,TRBJ1-2,CASSLSGGYGYTF,TGTGCCAGCAGCTTGAGTGGGGGGTATGGCTACACCTTC
.,TRBV5-1,.,TRBJ1-2,CASSLARVGLIYGYTF,TGCGCCAGCAGCTTAGCCAGGGTCGGATTAATCTATGGCTACACCTTC
.,TRBV4-1,TRBD2,TRBJ2-1,CASTLGERGYNEQFF,TGCGCCAGCACTCTAGGCGAGCGGGGGTACAATGAGCAGTTCTTC
.,TRBV5-6,.,TRBJ1-1,CASSLAVIWGRGTEAFF,TGTGCCAGCAGCTTGGCCGTTATATGGGGGCGAGGCACTGAAGCTTTCTTT
.,TRBV2,.,TRBJ2-7,CASNPSLPNYEQYF,TGTGCCAGCAACCCCTCACTACCAAACTACGAGCAGTACTTC
.,TRBV7-3,TRBD2,TRBJ2-1,CASSASGFGTSGNNEQFF,TGTGCCAGCAGCGCAAGTGGTTTCGGGACTAGCGGAAACAATGAGCAGTTCTTC
.,TRBV7-9,TRBD1,TRBJ2-1,CASSLADRGGNEQFF,TGTGCCAGCAGCTTAGCTGACAGGGGTGGCAATGAGCAGTTCTTC
.,TRBV19,.,TRBJ2-1,CASHMGAGRTGNEQFF,TGTGCCAGCCACATGGGAGCAGGCCGAACGGGCAATGAGCAGTTCTTC
.,TRBV23-1,.,TRBJ2-2,CASSQSTRALYAGELFF,TGCGCCAGCAGTCAATCGACTAGAGCGCTTTACGCCGGGGAGCTGTTTTTT
.,TRBV5-1,.,TRBJ2-7,CASREGRSYEQYF,TGCGCCAGCAGAGAGGGACGGAGCTACGAGCAGTACTTC
.,TRBV27,TRBD1,TRBJ2-5,CASRTGQGQTGAQYF,TGTGCCAGCAGAACTGGACAGGGCCAGACGGGGGCCCAGTACTTC
.,TRBV21-1,.,TRBJ2-5,CASSNGRGRRETQYF,TGTGCCAGCAGCAATGGCAGGGGGCGGCGGGAGACCCAGTACTTC
.,TRBV7-2,.,TRBJ2-3,CASSLVGEPDTQYF,TGTGCCAGCAGCTTAGTAGGAGAGCCAGATACGCAGTATTTT
.,TRBV20-1,.,TRBJ2-7,CSASQGREGYF,TGCAGTGCTAGTCAGGGAAGAGAGGGGTACTTC
.,TRBV12-5,.,TRBJ2-3,CASGLVRGGTPDTQYF,TGTGCTAGTGGTTTGGTACGAGGTGGGACACCAGATACGCAGTATTTT
.,TRBV18,.,TRBJ2-3,CATREVGTDTQYF,TGTGCCACTCGGGAAGTCGGGACAGATACGCAGTATTTT
.,TRBV5-1,.,TRBJ2-7,CASSFEGAYEQYF,TGCGCCAGCAGCTTTGAGGGGGCCTACGAGCAGTACTTC
.,TRBV5-1,TRBD1,TRBJ2-2,CASSMRGPNTGELFF,TGCGCCAGCAGCATGAGGGGGCCCAACACCGGGGAGCTGTTTTTT
few,TRBV28,.,TRBJ1-6,CASSLHRLPSLHF,TGTGCCAGCAGTTTACACCGCCTACCATCCCTCCACTTT
.,TRBV18,.,TRBJ2-1,CASSPGPGDEQFF,TGTGCCAGCTCACCTGGACCAGGGGATGAGCAGTTCTTC
.,TRBV4-2,TRBD2,TRBJ2-1,CASSQENKRGANEQFF,TGTGCCAGCAGCCAAGAGAATAAGCGGGGGGCGAATGAGCAGTTCTTC
.,TRBV28,TRBD1,TRBJ1-6,CASRSDRDNSPLHF,TGTGCCAGCAGGTCGGACAGGGATAATTCACCCCTCCACTTT
once,TRBV6-5,.,TRBJ1-2,CASSYSKGTYGYTF,TGTGCCAGCAGTTACTCGAAAGGGACCTATGGCTACACCTTC
.,TRBV6-1,.,TRBJ2-3,CASSVDSTDTQYF,TGTGCCAGCAGTGTTGACAGCACAGATACGCAGTATTTT
.,TRBV4-2,.,TRBJ2-3,CASSQDPSGMGDTQYF,TGTGCCAGCAGCCAAGATCCGTCAGGGATGGGAGATACGCAGTATTTT
.,TRBV5-1,TRBD1,TRBJ1-2,CASSFDRGRGYTF,TGCGCCAGCAGCTTTGACAGGGGCCGAGGCTACACCTTC
.,TRBV4-2,.,TRBJ1-2,CASSQDVEGRSGYTF,TGTGCCAGCAGCCAAGACGTGGAGGGCCGGAGTGGCTACACCTTC
.,TRBV7-3,TRBD2,TRBJ2-3,CASSLKRDLFTDTQYF,TGTGCCAGCAGCTTGAAGCGGGACCTATTCACAGATACGCAGTATTTT
.,TRBV5-1,.,TRBJ1-1,CASSSSQGETEAFF,TGCGCCAGCAGTTCCAGCCAGGGAGAGACTGAAGCTTTCTTT
.,TRBV5-6,.,TRBJ1-5,CASSLFTLPFDQPQHF,TGTGCCAGCAGCTTGTTCACCCTGCCATTTGATCAGCCCCAGCATTTT
.,TRBV6-5,TRBD2,TRBJ2-3,CASSTREWDTQYF,TGTGCCAGCAGTACGCGGGAGTGGGATACGCAGTATTTT
.,TRBV4-1,TRBD2,TRBJ2-5,CASSPRGLLETQYF,TGCGCCAGCAGCCCCCGGGGACTACTGGAGACCCAGTACTTC
.,TRBV19,TRBD1,TRBJ1-2,CASRAQGVNYGYTF,TGTGCCAGTAGAGCACAGGGGGTAAACTATGGCTACACCTTC
.,TRBV11-3,.,TRBJ2-2,CASSQNLRAGTGELFF,TGTGCCAGCAGCCAGAACCTAAGGGCCGGGACCGGGGAGCTGTTTTTT
.,TRBV2,TRBD1,TRBJ1-3,CASRKTGSGNTIYF,TGTGCCAGCAGAAAGACAGGGAGCGGAAACACCATATATTTT
.,TRBV5-1,TRBD1,TRBJ2-7,CASSWRTGEIEQYF,TGCGCCAGCAGCTGGCGGACAGGGGAAATCGAGCAGTACTTC
.,TRBV19,.,TRBJ1-2,CASSIHASESYGYTF,TGTGCCAGTAGTATACATGCCTCCGAATCCTATGGCTACACCTTC